The clone carrying this T cell receptor beta chain was seen a few times. The antigen is not known. The data belong to a study of T cells after yellow fever vaccination. General study points: Post-booster repertoires again held most primary-vaccination clones (roughly 96% CD4, approximately 90% CD8). Secondary responses were weaker yet peaked faster, day 5 versus 15. Some clonotypes were seen in both the CD4 and the CD8 compartments. These made up a small share and likely arose from convergent recombination.

As TCR cDNA was made by 5'RACE template switching, a universal primer site and UMIs were added. Each CDR3 protein is one row after TCRdb ran MiXCR on the 5' RACE reads. The table shows under 200,000 distinct CDR3 sequences, with more than 9.5% occurring only once. Germline CDR1 is SGDLS and CDR2 is YYNGEE. The V end lost 2 bases, the J end lost 7 bases, and 22 bases lay between the germline ends. CDR3 length: 17 residues. The specimen comprised CD8+ T cells sorted from PBMCs, sampled 15 days after the yellow fever booster vaccination. The chain has TRBV9 and TRBJ2-1; tentatively, D is TRBD1 or TRBD2 (5 bases each). The clonotype comes from a man younger than 30 who received the YFV17D yellow fever vaccine. The CDR3 bases are TGTGCCAGCAGCGTTGGGGGTGTTGGGACCAACAGGAATGAGCAGTTCTTC. Its translation: CASSVGGVGTNRNEQFF.